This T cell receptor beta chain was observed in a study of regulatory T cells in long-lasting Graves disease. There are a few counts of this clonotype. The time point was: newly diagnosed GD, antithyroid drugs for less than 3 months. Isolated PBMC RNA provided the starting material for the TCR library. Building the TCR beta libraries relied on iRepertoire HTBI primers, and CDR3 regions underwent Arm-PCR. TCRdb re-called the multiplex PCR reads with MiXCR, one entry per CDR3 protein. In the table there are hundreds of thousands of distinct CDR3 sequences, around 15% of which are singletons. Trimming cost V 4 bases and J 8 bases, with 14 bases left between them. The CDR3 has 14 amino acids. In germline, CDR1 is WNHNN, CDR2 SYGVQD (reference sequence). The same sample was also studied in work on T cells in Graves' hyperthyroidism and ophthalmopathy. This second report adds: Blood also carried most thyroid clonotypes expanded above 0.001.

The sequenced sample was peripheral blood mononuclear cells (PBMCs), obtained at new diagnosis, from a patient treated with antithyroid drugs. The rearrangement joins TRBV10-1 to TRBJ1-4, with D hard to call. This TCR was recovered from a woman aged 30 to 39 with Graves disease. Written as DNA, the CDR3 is TGCGCCAGCAGTGCCGGGCCCACGGAGGAAAAACTGTTTTTT. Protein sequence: CASSAGPTEEKLFF.